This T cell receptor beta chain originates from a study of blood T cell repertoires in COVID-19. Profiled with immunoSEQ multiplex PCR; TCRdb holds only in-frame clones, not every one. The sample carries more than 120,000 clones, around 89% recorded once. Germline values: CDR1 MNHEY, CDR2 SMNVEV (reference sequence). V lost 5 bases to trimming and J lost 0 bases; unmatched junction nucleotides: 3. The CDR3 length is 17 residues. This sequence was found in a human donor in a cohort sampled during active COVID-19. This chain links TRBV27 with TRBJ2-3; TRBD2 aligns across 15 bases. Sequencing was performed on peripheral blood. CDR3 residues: CASSPGTSGGSTDTQYF. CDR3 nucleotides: TGTGCCAGCAGTCCGGGGACTAGCGGGGGGAGCACAGATACGCAGTATTTT.